This T cell receptor (beta chain) was captured in a study of blood T cell repertoires in COVID-19. Study as a whole: T cells, B-cell-depleted T cells, or PBMCs supplied cDNA or gDNA.

Original data processing: Amplified reference gene primers provided the basis for estimating nucleated cell counts. Only in-frame clones appear in the TCRdb table, and some are missing; sequencing was by immunoSEQ multiplex PCR. From that table come the V and J calls and clone size; the DNA was used to work out D and trimming. The sample includes about 50,000 clones, about 86% of them seen just once. The receptor was isolated from an elderly man with active COVID-19. Sample: peripheral blood.

CDR3: CASSPTTQGISGNTIYF. CDR3 coding DNA: TGTGCCAGCAGCCCCACTACGCAGGGTATCTCTGGAAACACCATATATTTT. The chain links TRBV3-1 (or the pseudogene TRBV3-2) to TRBJ1-3, with a tentative D call TRBD1 (5 bases). The V gene's germline CDR1 is LGHDT and CDR2 YNNKEL (reference sequence). V was cut by 4 bases and J by 0 bases, with 16 bases left in between. This CDR3 spans 17 amino acids.